These T cell receptor beta chains were read from a single sample in a study of blood T cell repertoires in COVID-19. Here immunoSEQ multiplex PCR was the method, and the copy in TCRdb shows in-frame clones only, minus some. The table lists some 45,000 clones, roughly nine tenths of them singletons, with about a tenth in the top ten. Input material: peripheral blood. These receptors were taken from a human donor in a cohort sampled during active COVID-19. Each CDR3 is given with its conserved first and last residue. D genes are given only for firm matches. A row's size may be missing; if present it is once, few, many or a size class.

J gene: TRBJ2-7; D gene: TRBD1; V gene: TRBV7-9; CDR3 length: 13; clone size: NA; CDR3 DNA: TGTGCCAGCAGCCGGGACAGGCTCTACGAGCAGTACTTC; CDR3 protein: CASSRDRLYEQYF
J gene: TRBJ1-4; D gene: TRBD1; V gene: TRBV4-1; CDR3 length: 14; clone size: NA; CDR3 DNA: TGCGCCAGCAGCCAACCTGGACAGGGTGGGAAACTGTTTTTT; CDR3 protein: CASSQPGQGGKLFF
J gene: TRBJ2-1; D gene: TRBD1; V gene: TRBV6-6; CDR3 length: 14; clone size: NA; CDR3 DNA: TGTGCCAGCAAGGACAGGGCGGACTACAATGAGCAGTTCTTC; CDR3 protein: CASKDRADYNEQFF
J gene: TRBJ1-1; D gene: NA; V gene: TRBV10-3; CDR3 length: 14; clone size: NA; CDR3 DNA: TGTGCCATCAGGGCAGGGATTTTGGCGAAGGAAGCTTTCTTT; CDR3 protein: CAIRAGILAKEAFF
J gene: TRBJ2-5; D gene: TRBD1; V gene: TRBV25-1; CDR3 length: 15; clone size: NA; CDR3 DNA: TGTGCCAGCAGCCCCTTAGGACAGGCCCAAGAGACCCAGTACTTC; CDR3 protein: CASSPLGQAQETQYF
J gene: TRBJ2-6; D gene: NA; V gene: TRBV6-4; CDR3 length: 16; clone size: once; CDR3 DNA: TGTGCCAGCAGTCCAGGAGACAGCTCTGGGGCCAACGTCCTGACTTTC; CDR3 protein: CASSPGDSSGANVLTF
J gene: TRBJ2-7; D gene: NA; V gene: TRBV4-1; CDR3 length: 14; clone size: NA; CDR3 DNA: TGCGCCAGCAGCCCGCTCGGGACTTCCTACGAGCAGTACTTC; CDR3 protein: CASSPLGTSYEQYF
J gene: TRBJ1-2; D gene: TRBD1; V gene: TRBV9; CDR3 length: 14; clone size: NA; CDR3 DNA: TGTGCCAGCAGCGCGGGACAGGAGGGCTATGGCTACACCTTC; CDR3 protein: CASSAGQEGYGYTF
J gene: TRBJ1-2; D gene: NA; V gene: TRBV29-1; CDR3 length: 10; clone size: NA; CDR3 DNA: TGCAGCGTCCCGGACTATGGCTACACCTTC; CDR3 protein: CSVPDYGYTF
J gene: TRBJ2-7; D gene: NA; V gene: TRBV18; CDR3 length: 13; clone size: NA; CDR3 DNA: TGTGCCAGCTCACCAACGGGTGAGCACGAGCAGTACTTC; CDR3 protein: CASSPTGEHEQYF